Given below is one T cell receptor (beta chain) in context. The target of this receptor is not known. No base quality information exists; no much larger clone differs at one position. The record originates from a study of naive and memory T cell subsets (dated by TCRdb to 2015 to 2018). Study-level background: The study applied an open-source, UMI-based TCR alpha and beta sequencing pipeline to sorted naive and memory peripheral blood T cell subsets. RNA was DNase-treated and reverse transcribed with TCR constant-region primers, mostly using SuperScript III. IgG serology results and the functional CMV T cell responses were in complete agreement. On the study overall, not on this receptor specifically: Gini index rose and Shannon and inverse Simpson diversity fell from naive through CM, EM and EMRA in both CD4 and CD8 cells. After error correction, over 90% of naive TCR sequences appeared only once, giving much steeper abundance distributions than memory subsets. Clonotypes were defined as single alpha or beta chain sequences, not paired alpha/beta receptors. TCR abundance followed a power law with an exponent that was different for naive and memory subsets but consistent across the three individuals. The repertoire findings for the naive and memory subsets could not be validated against a ground truth, as none was available. RNA-based TCR counts may be influenced by expression changes linked to T cell activation and differentiation. A few larger clonotypes were present in naive repertoires, particularly the CD8 repertoires, and these clonotypes were possibly memory cells re-expressing CD45RA.

From the second PCR step on, the TCR alpha and beta chain libraries were amplified in separate reactions. Donor CMV status was determined by IFNgamma production from CD4+ T cells after overnight stimulation of fresh PBMCs with CMV viral lysate. Miltenyi beads were used first to positively select CD4 T cells, and CD8 T cells were then positively selected from the CD4-negative fraction. Cells were stained for CD3, CD4, CD8, CD45RA, CD27 and a live/dead dye and were sorted on a BD Aria II into four subsets based on CD45RA and CD27. Blood came from a few healthy volunteers, each fractionated into CD4 and CD8 T cells and then into four differentiation subsets. About 0.11 L of peripheral blood was taken from each donor, and PBMC were separated by density-gradient centrifugation on Ficoll-Paque PLUS. Sorted cells were lysed in RLT buffer, after which RNA was extracted using a Qiagen RNeasy kit and stored at -80 degrees C.

Library prep was done by UMI-ligation and nested PCR. The beta constant-region primer consisted of an equimolar mixture of two oligonucleotides that together covered TRBC1 and TRBC2. T4 RNA ligase 1 ligated a single-stranded oligonucleotide carrying the SP2 primer and a 12-nucleotide UMI to the cDNA 3' end. Four rounds of PCR were used to amplify ligated cDNA, with nested alpha and beta constant-region primers being used together with the SP2 primer. The ligation reaction was incubated at 16°C for roughly 19-25 hours. To avoid over-amplification, PCR2 was usually performed as a SYBR Green qPCR and halted once a predetermined threshold was reached. All purifications after the first were performed with Agencourt AMPure XP magnetic beads. Libraries were quantified by Qubit and checked on a TapeStation, where a main peak was expected near 650 bp. Pooled libraries were sequenced on an Illumina MiSeq using v2 2x251 paired-end kits, and typically 1-2 million reads were obtained per sample. Each sample library was pooled at 4 nM, and roughly 4.5-7% PhiX was included to improve cluster recognition. The study's own analysis went as follows. FASTQ reads processed by Demultiplexor were assigned V and J genes by Decombinator through tag matching that tolerated a single base-pair mismatch. By using UMIs, Collapsinator corrected both sequencing errors and the frequency errors caused by PCR heterogeneity. TCRs were translated and CDR3s were extracted from the conserved cysteine to the FGXG phenylalanine by CDR3Translator, with non-productive sequences being flagged. Gini, Shannon entropy and inverse Simpson indices were calculated on repertoires subsampled to equal numbers of UMI-defined TCRs. Within the linear range, a power law was fitted by maximum likelihood to the distributions of clonotype abundance. When run on a single naive CD8 sample, MIGEC and the pipeline yielded similar UMI counts, similar unique TCR numbers and similar clonal distributions. One analysis removed from the naive repertoire any naive TCRs that were also present in any memory subset from the same donor. Repertoires were searched for around 7,300 CMV-associated CDR3 sequences compiled from VDJdb and a published dataset. Starting from the raw public reads, TCRdb applied fastp trimming at Q25, assembled clones with MiXCR and retained in-frame beta chains. CDR3 protein duplicates are merged, each entry listing the most common genes and DNA. None of the V and J calls come from the authors' own analysis; TCRdb made them. The sample profile shows 150,000 or so distinct CDR3 sequences; approximately 15% of them were found once. The ten largest make up 0.14% to 0.15% of the sample.

The germline V gene yields MNHEY for CDR1 and SVGEGT for CDR2. V has 5 bases trimmed and J has 7 bases trimmed; junction bases matching no gene number 4. From cysteine to phenylalanine, the CDR3 is 12 amino acids long. Left in the record is the CDR3 DNA by itself, 36 bases read in frame from the first base. This TCR derives from a human donor in good health. Rearrangement joined TRBV6-2 or TRBV6-3 to TRBJ2-7; 8 bases in the middle match TRBD2. Sequenced sample: naive CD4+ T cells from blood. This sample's cell subset or site label indicates: naive T cells, CD45RA high CD27+. For the CDR3, the sequence is CASSRTSREQYF. The base sequence is TGTGCCAGCAGTCGGACTAGCAGAGAGCAGTACTTC.